This TCR beta chain was captured by sequencing in a study of identical twins. TCRdb re-called the 5' RACE reads through MiXCR, storing one row per CDR3 protein. Here the sample spans about 520,000 distinct CDR3 sequences, 20% to 25% being singletons. The CDR3 loop spans 16 amino acids. Per the germline V gene, CDR1 is LNHNV and CDR2 is YYDKDF (reference sequence). V lost 0 bases, J lost 6 bases, and 15 bases lay in between. These data were likewise used in another study, on T cells expressing NK-cell markers. That publication notes: In the group of eight sequenced donors, seven were HCMV-seropositive and one was seronegative. Dominant NKG2C+ clonotypes made up about 1.0-7.5% of CD8+ T cells in six donors. HCMV specificity of the expanded NKG2C+ T cell clones stayed unclear.

The gene calls are TRBV15 and TRBJ1-5; unclear D gene. This sequence was found in a woman between 18 and 30 years old in good health. Sequencing was performed on CD4+ T cells sorted from blood. The CDR3 protein is CATSRESLVLGQPQHF. CDR3 coding DNA: TGTGCCACCAGCAGAGAGTCACTTGTCCTTGGTCAGCCCCAGCATTTT.